The 31 T cell receptor beta chains presented below share a single source sample, sequenced in a study of T cell changes during pregnancy in multiple sclerosis. Repertoires were generated with immunoSEQ multiplex PCR, while TCRdb's copy carries only in-frame clones and drops some. The top ten hold approximately 0.47% of the sample, which has approximately 82,000 clones, 90% to 95% seen once. This specimen consisted of CD4+ T cells from peripheral blood mononuclear cells, obtained in the second trimester of pregnancy. These receptors were taken from a female donor with multiple sclerosis, enrolled in a pregnancy study.

This rearrangement joins TRBV5-1 to TRBJ2-3; 12 nucleotides align to TRBD2. This CDR3 has 16 amino acids. The V gene's germline CDR1 is SGHRS and CDR2 YFSETQ. The trim removed 4 bases at V and 6 bases at J, leaving 9 bases unmatched. For the CDR3, the DNA is TGCGCCAGCAGCCAAAAGACTAGCGGGAGAAGTGATACGCAGTATTTT. This gives the protein CASSQKTSGRSDTQYF.

The V call is TRBV5-1, the J call TRBJ2-5; 14 bases are a match to TRBD2. V trimming: 4 bases; J trimming: 3 bases; junction bases outside the gene matches: 2. Per the germline V gene, CDR1 is SGHRS and CDR2 is YFSETQ. The CDR3 is 15 amino acids. CDR3 in DNA: TGCGCCAGCAGCGTGGGACTAGCGGGGGAAGAGACCCAGTACTTC. It encodes CASSVGLAGEETQYF.

The gene calls are TRBV28 and TRBJ2-7; weak D call: TRBD1 (6 bases). The CDR3 length is 13 residues. V was pared by 3 bases and J by 6 bases, with 12 bases between. In germline, CDR1 is MDHEN, CDR2 SYDVKM. The CDR3 loop reads CASSFRTEIEQYF. As DNA, the CDR3 is TGTGCCAGCAGTTTTAGGACAGAAATCGAGCAGTACTTC.

This sequence joins TRBV7-9 and TRBJ1-4; D possibly corresponds to TRBD1 (6 bases). This CDR3 is built from 16 residues. V was pared by 2 bases and J by 4 bases, with 14 bases between. The germline V gene encodes CDR1 SEHNR and CDR2 FQNEAQ (reference sequence). The CDR3 spells CASSLRGALGNEKLFF. The CDR3 region has the DNA TGTGCCAGCAGCTTACGGGGGGCGCTCGGTAATGAAAAACTGTTTTTT. Filled out from reference TRBV7-9 and TRBJ1-4, the complete variable domain reads DTGVSQNPRHKITKRGQNVTFRCDPISEHNRLYWYRQTLGQGPEFLTYFQNEAQLEKSRLLSDRFSAERPKGSFSTLEIQRTEQGDSAMYLCASSLRGALGNEKLFFGSGTQLSVL.

The chain couples TRBV28 to TRBJ1-6, with D possibly matching TRBD1 (5 bases). Germline V gene sequence: CDR1 MDHEN, CDR2 SYDVKM. V dropped 7 bases and J dropped 7 bases, with 11 bases sitting between them. CDR3 length equals 13 residues. The CDR3 region is CASTGDWNSPLHF. In DNA form, the CDR3 reads TGTGCCAGCACCGGGGACTGGAATTCACCCCTCCACTTT.

CDR3 nucleotide sequence: TGTGCCAGCAGTCCGACTACCTACGAGCAGTACTTC. As protein: CASSPTTYEQYF. V is TRBV6-5 and J is TRBJ2-7, with a possible D match to TRBD2 (5 bases). This CDR3 comprises 12 residues. Trimming stripped 5 bases from V and 2 bases from J, with 7 bases between. From germline, CDR1 is MNHEY and CDR2 SVGAGI.

This chain connects TRBV14 to TRBJ1-2; 7 nucleotides agree with TRBD1. In germline, CDR1 is SGHDN, CDR2 FVKESK. Losses at the gene ends were 1 base for V and 13 bases for J; bases not matched to a gene: 6. The CDR3 contains 12 residues. The CDR3 bases are TGTGCCAGCAGCCAAGGCCCGCAGGGGGGCACCTTC. Translated, it gives CASSQGPQGGTF. Together with reference TRBV14 and TRBJ1-2, the CDR3 gives the full variable domain: EAGVTQFPSHSVIEKGQTVTLRCDPISGHDNLYWYRRVMGKEIKFLLHFVKESKQDESGMPNNRFLAERTGGTYSTLKVQPAELEDSGVYFCASSQGPQGGTFGSGTRLTVV.

The rearrangement uses TRBV18 and TRBJ1-3, with D possibly being TRBD1 (6 bases). CDR1 is KGHSH and CDR2 is LQKENI in the germline V gene. This CDR3 comprises 15 residues. The germline V and J ends were trimmed by 1 base and 4 bases, with 11 bases remaining between them. The CDR3 DNA reads as TGTGCCAGCTCACCACAAGCAGGGGTCGGAAACACCATATATTTT. It translates to CASSPQAGVGNTIYF.

The rearrangement uses TRBV7-6 and TRBJ2-5, with TRBD1 matching over 10 bases. In germline, CDR1 is SGHVS, CDR2 FNYEAQ. CDR3 length equals 14 residues. With V trimmed by 5 bases and J by 5 bases, 5 bases remained unmatched. CDR3 sequence: CASSPGTGEETQYF. Here the CDR3 DNA reads TGTGCCAGCAGCCCGGGGACAGGGGAGGAGACCCAGTACTTC.

This clone was observed a handful of times. The V and J genes are TRBV5-4 and TRBJ2-7; 9 positions match TRBD1. The junction had 7 bases not matched to a gene; V was cut back by 1 base and J by 5 bases. CDR1 and CDR2 (germline): SGHNT, YYREEE (reference sequence). This CDR3 region has 15 residues. CDR3: CASSLPGQGGHEQYF. CDR3 nucleotide sequence: TGTGCCAGCAGCTTGCCGGGACAGGGCGGCCACGAGCAGTACTTC.

This chain joins TRBV5-1 and TRBJ2-3; 8 positions match TRBD2. Trimming removed 2 bases from V and 3 bases from J; junction bases left unmatched: 11. The CDR3 has 17 residues. Germline V lookup: CDR1 SGHRS, CDR2 YFSETQ. CDR3 residues: CASSFGLLADVTDTQYF. CDR3 nucleotides: TGCGCCAGCAGCTTTGGCCTACTAGCGGACGTAACAGATACGCAGTATTTT.

The chain has TRBV5-6 and TRBJ1-2; unclear D gene. There are 14 residues in the CDR3. V dropped 1 base and J dropped 2 bases, with 9 bases sitting between them. The germline gives CDR1 SGHDT, CDR2 YYEEEE. CDR3 sequence reads: CASSLTWRNYGYTF. The CDR3 region has the DNA TGTGCCAGCAGCTTGACATGGCGGAACTATGGCTACACCTTC.

The rearrangement links TRBV11-2 to TRBJ2-7, with D possibly being TRBD2 (6 bases). The CDR3 runs 14 residues. V dropped 5 bases and J dropped 5 bases, with 16 bases sitting between them. Germline V gene sequence: CDR1 SGHAT, CDR2 FQNNGV. The CDR3 bases are TGTGCCAGCAGCGCCCTCAGGACTACGAACGAGCAGTACTTC. The encoded protein is CASSALRTTNEQYF.

Only one count was recorded for this clone. This sequence joins TRBV9 and TRBJ1-3, with D possibly matching TRBD1 (5 bases). V gave up 0 bases and J gave up 8 bases, with 15 bases separating them. The CDR3 spans 15 residues. Germline CDR1 reads SGDLS; CDR2 reads YYNGEE. CDR3 sequence: CASSVGGTDVDTIYF. CDR3 in DNA: TGTGCCAGCAGCGTAGGGGGCACGGACGTGGACACCATATATTTT.

The V and J genes are TRBV11-3 and TRBJ2-5; 8 bases fit TRBD2. Germline V lookup: CDR1 SGHNT, CDR2 YENEEA. The CDR3 contains 16 residues. V gave up 5 bases and J gave up 7 bases; unmatched junction bases: 15. CDR3 in amino acids: CASSPFSGAKSGTQYF. The CDR3 DNA sequence: TGTGCCAGCAGCCCTTTTAGCGGGGCGAAATCGGGGACCCAGTACTTC. Filled out from reference TRBV11-3 and TRBJ2-5, the complete variable domain reads EAGVVQSPRYKIIEKKQPVAFWCNPISGHNTLYWYLQNLGQGPELLIRYENEEAVDDSQLPKDRFSAERLKGVDSTLKIQPAELGDSAVYLCASSPFSGAKSGTQYFGPGTRLLVL.

This clone was counted a few times. This chain uses TRBV9 with TRBJ2-3; D is perhaps TRBD2 (5 bases). This CDR3 contains 15 residues. CDR1 SGDLS and CDR2 YYNGEE come from the germline V gene. V shed 0 bases and J shed 3 bases, with 11 bases lying between them. CDR3 DNA sequence: TGTGCCAGCAGCGTAGCTCTTTCGGGGACAGATACGCAGTATTTT. Its protein is CASSVALSGTDTQYF.

The V gene is TRBV7-9, the J gene TRBJ2-7; D perhaps matches TRBD1 (6 bases). V was shortened by 5 bases and J by 5 bases, with 10 bases between the two germline ends. CDR3 length equals 12 residues. Germline V CDR1 and CDR2: SEHNR, FQNEAQ (reference sequence). Written as DNA, the CDR3 is TGTGCCAGCAGCCTAACAGGGAACGAGCAGTACTTC. Its translation: CASSLTGNEQYF.

This clone was recorded once. The chain recombines TRBV7-2 with TRBJ1-5; D perhaps matches TRBD1 (5 bases). V was shortened by 9 bases and J by 1 base, with 25 bases between the two germline ends. Per germline, CDR1 SGHTA and CDR2 FQGNSA. The CDR3 covers 18 residues. The CDR3 is CARAYKRRGKGSNQPQHF. DNA for the CDR3: TGTGCCAGAGCATATAAGAGAAGGGGAAAAGGGAGCAATCAGCCCCAGCATTTT.

The chain has TRBV7-2 and TRBJ1-1; 7 bases align to TRBD1. The ends lost 6 bases at V and 1 base at J; junction bases unmatched: 2. The CDR3 loop spans 13 amino acids. Germline V lookup: CDR1 SGHTA, CDR2 FQGNSA. The CDR3 DNA is TGTGCCAGCAGTAACAGGGGGAACACTGAAGCTTTCTTT. Encoded protein: CASSNRGNTEAFF. Looking up the rest from reference TRBV7-2 and TRBJ1-1 gives the full variable domain: GAGVSQSPSNKVTEKGKDVELRCDPISGHTALYWYRQSLGQGLEFLIYFQGNSAPDKSGLPSDRFSAERTGGSVSTLTIQRTQQEDSAVYLCASSNRGNTEAFFGQGTRLTVV.

This chain uses TRBV9 with TRBJ2-7, with D tentatively TRBD1 (6 bases). The V end lost 4 bases, the J end lost 3 bases, and 17 bases lay between the germline ends. CDR3 size: 15 residues. Germline loops: CDR1 SGDLS, CDR2 YYNGEE. CDR3 sequence (DNA): TGTGCCAGCAGCCCCCAGACAGGAGCTTTCTACGAGCAGTACTTC. It specifies CASSPQTGAFYEQYF.

The CDR3 DNA sequence: TGTGCCAGCTCACCCAACTCTAACCGTAATGAGCAGTTCTTC. This translates into CASSPNSNRNEQFF. The chain employs TRBV18 and TRBJ2-1; no clear D. The CDR3 is 14 residues long. Trimming stripped 3 bases from V and 7 bases from J, with 13 bases between. Germline CDR1 and CDR2: KGHSH and LQKENI.

V gene TRBV28 combines with J gene TRBJ1-5; TRBD1 is a possible D gene (6 bases). The germline CDR1 and CDR2 sequences are MDHEN and SYDVKM. This CDR3 is 17 amino acids long. V lost 3 bases to trimming and J lost 0 bases, with 15 bases between them. CDR3 sequence: CASSLFGQGFSNQPQHF. The DNA for the CDR3 is TGTGCCAGCAGTTTGTTCGGGCAGGGGTTTAGCAATCAGCCCCAGCATTTT.

This clone occurred once. V and J are TRBV5-1 and TRBJ2-3, with D possibly being TRBD2 (6 bases). Looked up from germline, CDR1 is SGHRS and CDR2 is YFSETQ. The V and J ends lost 5 bases and 0 bases respectively, with 7 bases between them. There are 13 residues in the CDR3. The CDR3 reads CASRRDSTDTQYF. The CDR3 DNA reads as TGCGCCAGCAGGCGGGACAGCACAGATACGCAGTATTTT. The variable domain in full, completed from reference TRBV5-1 and TRBJ2-3, reads KAGVTQTPRYLIKTRGQQVTLSCSPISGHRSVSWYQQTPGQGLQFLFEYFSETQRNKGNFPGRFSGRQFSNSRSEMNVSTLELGDSALYLCASRRDSTDTQYFGPGTRLTVL.

The chain is built from TRBV5-1 and TRBJ2-7, with a tentative D call TRBD2 (6 bases). The length of the CDR3 is 14 residues. Germline loops: CDR1 SGHRS, CDR2 YFSETQ. V was cut by 0 bases and J by 3 bases, with 10 bases left in between. CDR3 nucleotide sequence: TGCGCCAGCAGCTTGGCGGGGGAAGGCTACGAGCAGTACTTC. Translation: CASSLAGEGYEQYF.

The chain employs TRBV28 and TRBJ2-7, with 9 bases identical to TRBD1. Germline CDR1 and CDR2: MDHEN and SYDVKM. The CDR3 has 15 residues. With V trimmed by 6 bases and J by 1 base, 7 bases remained unmatched. The CDR3: CASSATGGWSYEQYF. In DNA form, the CDR3 reads TGTGCCAGCAGCGCAACAGGGGGCTGGTCCTACGAGCAGTACTTC. Variable domain in full (rest from reference TRBV28 and TRBJ2-7): DVKVTQSSRYLVKRTGEKVFLECVQDMDHENMFWYRQDPGLGLRLIYFSYDVKMKEKGDIPEGYSVSREKKERFSLILESASTNQTSMYLCASSATGGWSYEQYFGPGTRLTVT.

This sequence joins TRBV6-1 and TRBJ1-2; tentative D call: TRBD1 (6 bases). Germline V gene sequence: CDR1 MNHNS, CDR2 SASEGT. The CDR3 loop spans 14 amino acids. Trimming pared 7 bases from V and 6 bases from J, leaving 18 bases between. The CDR3 coding sequence is TGTGCCAGCACCCTGCGTCGGGGGGCGGATGGCTACACCTTC. Protein product: CASTLRRGADGYTF.

This chain links TRBV6-5 with TRBJ1-1; D remains unclear. Germline-derived CDR1 and CDR2 are MNHEY and SVGAGI. This CDR3 has 14 residues. The V end was cut by 2 bases, the J end by 3 bases, with 10 bases between. The CDR3 region has the DNA TGTGCCAGCAGTTACGACGGGATGTACACTGAAGCTTTCTTT. Translating it yields CASSYDGMYTEAFF.

The CDR3 loop reads CASSLPRSGNYGYTF. The CDR3 DNA is TGTGCCAGCAGTTTGCCCAGGTCTGGTAACTATGGCTACACCTTC. The gene calls are TRBV28 and TRBJ1-2, with D hard to call. Germline V CDR1 and CDR2: MDHEN, SYDVKM. This CDR3 spans 15 amino acids. V was pared by 3 bases and J by 1 base, with 12 bases between.

The chain employs TRBV29-1 and TRBJ2-3, with 7 bases lining up with TRBD1. CDR3 size: 15 residues. J lost 1 base, V lost 6 bases, and 10 bases had no gene match. Germline-derived CDR1 and CDR2 are SQVTM and ANQGSEA. The CDR3 DNA sequence: TGCAGCGTCCAAGGAGGAGGACAGGGCACAGATACGCAGTATTTT. Translation gives CSVQGGGQGTDTQYF.

The chain couples TRBV27 to TRBJ1-5, with 9 positions matching TRBD1. Germline CDR1 MNHEY, CDR2 SMNVEV (reference sequence). The CDR3 loop spans 16 amino acids. J lost 2 bases, V lost 5 bases, and 7 bases had no gene match. CDR3 in DNA: TGTGCCAGCAGTGACGGGACAGGGTTCGGCAATCAGCCCCAGCATTTT. Translating gives CASSDGTGFGNQPQHF.

V gene TRBV27 combines with J gene TRBJ2-1; D unresolved. The V gene lost 3 bases and the J gene lost 5 bases, with 17 bases spanning the gap. Looked up from germline, CDR1 is MNHEY and CDR2 is SMNVEV (reference sequence). The CDR3 has 16 amino acids. CDR3 DNA: TGTGCCAGCAGTTTTTTAGTATCTAATCGCAACAATGAGCAGTTCTTC. Translated: CASSFLVSNRNNEQFF.